This T cell receptor (beta chain) was identified during a study of T cell repertoires in cytomegalovirus infection. Study-level information: Researchers turned to recently identified HLA-C-restricted CMV epitopes as well as well-studied HLA-B-restricted ones. CMV infection plus the matching HLA type was flagged by public TCR beta signatures.

TCRdb passed the reads through MiXCR, listing each CDR3 protein once. The sample yields around 540,000 distinct CDR3 sequences, about 33% seen once. CDR1 and CDR2 from the germline V gene are SGHTA and FQGNSA. V lost 3 bases and J lost 6; bases outside the gene matches: 2. CDR3 length: 15 amino acids. Study-level findings and limits: Within the response measured ex vivo, HLA-C-restricted CMV-specific TCR beta clonotypes were dominant. The study identified carriers of CMV plus the relevant HLA from cumulative public TCR beta family frequency.

The table lists this clonotype with a few counts. What it binds is not known. The gene calls are TRBV7-2 and TRBJ2-5; 15 bases agree with TRBD2. The sequence was collected from a human donor in good health (CMV status not recorded). Some clones in this sample may be carry-over from other donors' samples. The sample was cultured PBMCs, taken from culture after CMV antigen stimulation. The CDR3: CASSFGLAGGKTQYF. The CDR3 coding sequence is TGTGCCAGCAGCTTCGGACTAGCGGGGGGGAAGACCCAGTACTTC. The full variable domain, its missing parts supplied by reference TRBV7-2 and TRBJ2-5, is GAGVSQSPSNKVTEKGKDVELRCDPISGHTALYWYRQSLGQGLEFLIYFQGNSAPDKSGLPSDRFSAERTGGSVSTLTIQRTQQEDSAVYLCASSFGLAGGKTQYFGPGTRLLVL.